This TCR beta chain was sequenced during a study of cytomegalovirus exposure and HLA in healthy donors. The PCR used 60 Vbeta and 13 Jbeta primers. Data came from immunoSEQ multiplex PCR; TCRdb stores just in-frame clones and leaves some out. Seen here are some 150,000 clones, roughly 79% observed once, and the top ten hold roughly 4.9%. The study, taken as a whole, reports: Under in vitro conditions, a few CMV-associated chains were confirmed as specific for CMV antigens. Most CMV-associated TCR beta chains were later found to appear HLA-restricted. Donors belonging to an Asian-associated ancestry cluster reportedly showed fewer N-insertions in productive TCRs than the roughly 670-donor mean, according to what a later analysis found.

With regard to this clone: Its antigen is currently unknown.

Every donor was a healthy person donating bone marrow. The sample was PBMCs. This receptor was identified in a woman aged 18-30 years in good health and CMV-seropositive.

For the CDR3, the DNA is TGCAGCGTTGAGGGGCGGGGCGGGGGGGCCGGAGAGACCCAGTACTTC. It yields the protein CSVEGRGGGAGETQYF. This chain links TRBV29-1 with TRBJ2-5, with 9 bases fitting TRBD2. V trimming: 3 bases; J trimming: 4 bases; junction bases outside the gene matches: 12. Germline V gene data show CDR1 as SQVTM and CDR2 as ANQGSEA. The CDR3 spans 16 residues. Full variable domain (missing parts from reference TRBV29-1 and TRBJ2-5): SAVISQKPSRDICQRGTSLTIQCQVDSQVTMMFWYRQQPGQSLTLIATANQGSEATYESGFVIDKFPISRPNLTFSTLTVSNMSPEDSSIYLCSVEGRGGGAGETQYFGPGTRLLVL.